Listed below are T cell receptor beta chains from one sample, sequenced in a study of response to subunit inactivated influenza vaccine. Each CDR3 protein gets one entry after TCRdb re-called the RT-PCR reads with MiXCR. This repertoire shows more than 450,000 distinct CDR3 sequences, 12% found once; its top ten account for 9.5% to 13%. The material sequenced was PBMCs from blood, taken on the day of vaccination. These receptors came from a man aged 45 to 65 who received an inactivated influenza vaccine. The CDR3 runs from the conserved cysteine through the conserved F or W. D genes are given only for firm matches. The size field is filled for only some rows; it gives once, few, many or a size class.

clone_size	j_call	d_call	v_call	cdr3_aa	cdr3_nt
few	TRBJ2-1	.	TRBV6-2/TRBV6-3	CASRHLSSYNEQFF	TGTGCCAGCAGACACCTCAGCTCCTACAATGAGCAGTTCTTC
few	TRBJ1-1	.	TRBV5-1	CASRGVGEWTEAFF	TGCGCCAGCCGGGGGGTGGGGGAATGGACTGAAGCTTTCTTT
few	TRBJ2-3	TRBD2	TRBV7-6	CASSIARGGGTDTQYF	TGTGCCAGCAGCATAGCTCGGGGGGGCGGCACAGATACGCAGTATTTT
.	TRBJ2-3	.	TRBV18	CASSPKSGALGTDTQYF	TGTGCCAGCTCACCAAAATCAGGGGCGTTAGGGACAGATACGCAGTATTTT
.	TRBJ2-7	TRBD2	TRBV18	CASSGRANTYEQYF	TGTGCCAGCTCTGGGAGGGCCAACACCTACGAGCAGTACTTC
.	TRBJ2-3	TRBD2	TRBV20-1	CSALREAGSTDTQYF	TGCAGTGCTCTCCGGGAGGCGGGGAGCACAGATACGCAGTATTTT
few	TRBJ2-1	.	TRBV12-3/TRBV12-4	CASSPGPVRNEQFF	TGTGCCAGCAGCCCCGGACCCGTACGTAATGAGCAGTTCTTC
few	TRBJ1-5	.	TRBV6-2/TRBV6-3	CASSYTVMQPQHF	TGTGCCAGCAGTTACACGGTCATGCAGCCCCAGCATTTT
.	TRBJ2-7	.	TRBV30	CAWSDLLGPYEQYF	TGTGCCTGGAGTGACCTCCTGGGACCCTACGAGCAGTACTTC
.	TRBJ2-7	TRBD2	TRBV29-1	CSVGLAGGNSYEQYF	TGCAGCGTTGGCCTAGCGGGGGGAAACTCCTACGAGCAGTACTTC
.	TRBJ1-1	.	TRBV10-3	CAISVGGGAEAFF	TGTGCCATCAGTGTAGGGGGGGGAGCTGAAGCTTTCTTT
few	TRBJ2-2	.	TRBV4-2	CASSQVGRTRKNTGELFF	TGTGCCAGCAGCCAAGTGGGCAGAACTCGGAAGAACACCGGGGAGCTGTTTTTT
many	TRBJ2-1	.	TRBV12-3/TRBV12-4	CASSSHNEQFF	TGTGCCAGCAGTTCCCACAATGAGCAGTTCTTC
few	TRBJ2-1	TRBD2	TRBV19	CASGASGRAYNEQFF	TGTGCCAGCGGGGCTAGCGGGAGGGCCTATAATGAGCAGTTCTTC
.	TRBJ2-5	TRBD2	TRBV20-1	CSPVMGGKETQYF	TGCAGTCCCGTTATGGGGGGGAAGGAGACCCAGTACTTC
few	TRBJ2-1	.	TRBV5-5	CASSLPRTGADEQFF	TGTGCCAGCAGCTTGCCAAGGACGGGAGCGGATGAGCAGTTCTTC
.	TRBJ1-6	.	TRBV5-6	CASSRRSGGSPLHF	TGTGCCAGCAGCCGTAGATCGGGGGGGTCACCCCTCCACTTT
.	TRBJ1-1	.	TRBV25-1	CASSDWSITTEAFF	TGTGCCAGCAGTGATTGGTCAATAACCACTGAAGCTTTCTTT
.	TRBJ2-5	TRBD1	TRBV11-2	CASSLGTGGIETQYF	TGTGCCAGCAGCTTAGGGACAGGGGGCATCGAGACCCAGTACTTC
many	TRBJ2-5	.	TRBV6-1	CASSQAGGRQETQYF	TGTGCCAGCTCTCAAGCTGGGGGGCGCCAAGAGACCCAGTACTTC
many	TRBJ2-7	TRBD1	TRBV5-6	CASSLKTGEEQYF	TGTGCCAGCAGCTTGAAGACAGGGGAAGAGCAGTACTTC
.	TRBJ2-7	TRBD2	TRBV4-3	CASSRGTSGQGEQYF	TGCGCCAGCAGCCGGGGGACTAGCGGCCAAGGGGAGCAGTACTTC
.	TRBJ2-7	.	TRBV19	CASSIPNSYEQYF	TGTGCCAGTAGTATACCCAACAGCTACGAGCAGTACTTC
few	TRBJ2-5	.	TRBV29-1	CSVEALQETQYF	TGCAGCGTTGAGGCACTACAAGAGACCCAGTACTTC
.	TRBJ2-2	.	TRBV6-5	CASRYRLGPPSGELFF	TGTGCCAGCAGGTACCGCCTTGGTCCTCCATCCGGGGAGCTGTTTTTT
once	TRBJ2-1	.	TRBV10-2	CASRDRISYNEQFF	TGCGCCAGCAGAGACAGGATCTCCTACAATGAGCAGTTCTTC
.	TRBJ2-3	TRBD2	TRBV24-1	CATSDRGLAGGRDTQYF	TGTGCCACCAGTGATCGGGGACTAGCGGGGGGCAGAGATACGCAGTATTTT
.	TRBJ1-1	.	TRBV6-6	CASSPRSGEAFF	TGTGCCAGCAGCCCTAGATCGGGTGAAGCTTTCTTT